These T cell receptor beta chains were read from a single sample in a study of cytomegalovirus exposure and HLA in healthy donors. Here immunoSEQ multiplex PCR was the method, and the copy in TCRdb shows in-frame clones only, minus some. This sample carries 120,000 to 150,000 clones, over 60% of them seen once, and the ten largest clones take approximately 2.1%. Sequencing was done on a sample of PBMCs. All receptors come from a man aged 35-49 years in good health and CMV-seronegative. Both conserved end residues are part of each CDR3. The D gene is left open where the match is weak. Rows give clone size only sometimes, using once, few, many, or a class for an expanded clone.

D,size,J,V,DNA,CDR3
TRBD2,-,TRBJ2-2,TRBV7-2,TGTGCCAGCAGCCTCCGGATAGCGGGTAACACCGGGGAGCTGTTTTTT,CASSLRIAGNTGELFF
-,-,TRBJ1-5,TRBV19,TGTGCCAGTAGTATAGGGGCAGGGGACAATCAGCCCCAGCATTTT,CASSIGAGDNQPQHF
TRBD1,-,TRBJ1-2,TRBV6-1,TGTGCCAGCAGTGACCCGGACAGGGGGCTACGGTACACCTTC,CASSDPDRGLRYTF
-,-,TRBJ2-3,TRBV2,TGTGCCAGCAGTGAAGCGCTTCCAGGCACAGATACGCAGTATTTT,CASSEALPGTDTQYF
TRBD1,-,TRBJ2-3,TRBV5-4,TGTGCCAGCAGTTTCTGGGACAGGGGTTACGATACGCAGTATTTT,CASSFWDRGYDTQYF
TRBD1,-,TRBJ2-1,TRBV5-6,TGTGCCAGCAGCTCAGACAGGGGGGAATGGAATGAGCAGTTCTTC,CASSSDRGEWNEQFF
TRBD1,few,TRBJ2-7,TRBV18,TGTGCCAGCTCACTCTCTCGGCAGGGGGCAGCCTACGAGCAGTACTTC,CASSLSRQGAAYEQYF
-,-,TRBJ1-1,TRBV30,TGTGCCTGGGACCGGGACACTGGAGCTTTCTTT,CAWDRDTGAFF
-,-,TRBJ2-7,TRBV13,TGTGCCAGCAGCTTAGCTTCTGCGGAGCAGTACTTC,CASSLASAEQYF
TRBD1,-,TRBJ1-1,TRBV14,TGTGCCAGCAGCCGACAGGGAGCGAACACTGAAGCTTTCTTT,CASSRQGANTEAFF
-,once,TRBJ2-1,TRBV4-1,TGCGCCAGCAGCCAAGAACTGGGAGCGGACTCCTACAATGAGCAGTTCTTC,CASSQELGADSYNEQFF
TRBD1,-,TRBJ1-2,TRBV7-2,TGTGCCAGCAGCTCTCCAAGACAGGGCACTGCCCCCTATGGCTACACCTTC,CASSSPRQGTAPYGYTF
TRBD2,-,TRBJ2-1,TRBV10-1,TGCGCCAGCAGTGAGTCTGGGGGGGGAAATGAGCAGTTCTTC,CASSESGGGNEQFF
TRBD1,-,TRBJ1-2,TRBV6-6,TGTGCCAGCAGTCCCCGGGACAGCTATTCCTATGGCTACACCTTC,CASSPRDSYSYGYTF
TRBD1,-,TRBJ1-5,TRBV5-1,TGCGCCAGCAGCTTGGACAGGGGAAGTGGACCCCAGCATTTT,CASSLDRGSGPQHF
TRBD1,-,TRBJ2-7,TRBV5-1,TGCGCCAGCAGCATATGGACAGGGGGAGGCGAGCAGTACTTC,CASSIWTGGGEQYF
-,once,TRBJ2-3,TRBV6-5,TGTGCCAGCAGTTACGGTGGGACACCAGCTACGCAGTATTTT,CASSYGGTPATQYF
TRBD2,few,TRBJ2-3,TRBV19,TGTGCCAGTAGTAATGGCGGGAGTCCAGATACGCAGTATTTT,CASSNGGSPDTQYF
TRBD1,-,TRBJ2-5,TRBV29-1,TGCAGCGTTGAAGGGGGGACAGGGGGCTTAGAGACCCAGTACTTC,CSVEGGTGGLETQYF
TRBD2,-,TRBJ2-3,TRBV5-1,TGCGCCAGCAGCTCTGGCGGGGGGGCTGGAAATACGCAGTATTTT,CASSSGGGAGNTQYF
-,-,TRBJ1-6,TRBV19,TGTGCCAGTAGTATTAGTTGGGGGGAATATACTTCACCCCTCCACTTT,CASSISWGEYTSPLHF
TRBD1,-,TRBJ2-7,TRBV19,TGTGCCAGTAGCCCAACAGGGGGCGACGACGAGCAGTACTTC,CASSPTGGDDEQYF
TRBD1,-,TRBJ1-2,TRBV30,TGTGCCTTGACACAGGGGAACTATGGCTACACCTTC,CALTQGNYGYTF
-,-,TRBJ1-6,TRBV6-6,TGTGCCAGCAATCCAGGGCCGGCGTCACCCCTCCACTTT,CASNPGPASPLHF
-,-,TRBJ1-2,TRBV6-5,TGTGCCAGCAGCCTCGCGGAGGGCTATGGCTACACCTTC,CASSLAEGYGYTF
TRBD1,-,TRBJ1-1,TRBV10-3,TGTGCCATCAGTACCGGGACAGGGGATACTGAAGCTTTCTTT,CAISTGTGDTEAFF
-,few,TRBJ2-7,TRBV6-5,TGTGCCAGCAGTCTCGATCCGAGCTCCTACGAGCAGTACTTC,CASSLDPSSYEQYF
-,-,TRBJ2-1,TRBV5-1,TGCGCCAGCAGCCACGCGATGGGGAGCCAATACAATGAGCAGTTCTTC,CASSHAMGSQYNEQFF
-,-,TRBJ2-7,TRBV5-1,TGCGCCAGCAGCTCCTCTCCTTACGAGCAGTACTTC,CASSSSPYEQYF
TRBD2,-,TRBJ2-1,TRBV5-5,TGTGCCAGCAACTCGGGACTAGCGACACCTAGGCAGTTCTTC,CASNSGLATPRQFF
TRBD1,-,TRBJ2-7,TRBV7-9,TGTGCCAGCAGCGATACAGGGGGCGCTTACGAGCAGTACTTC,CASSDTGGAYEQYF
TRBD1,-,TRBJ2-7,TRBV19,TGTGCCAGTAGTATGACAGGGGGTTCCTACGAGCAGTACTTC,CASSMTGGSYEQYF
TRBD1,-,TRBJ1-2,TRBV6-6,TGTGCCAGCAGTTACCCGACAGGGCTACGAAACTATGGCTACACCTTC,CASSYPTGLRNYGYTF
TRBD1,-,TRBJ1-6,TRBV6-5,TGTGCCAGCAGTCAGGGGGGTGGGAATTCACCCCTCCACTTT,CASSQGGGNSPLHF
TRBD2,-,TRBJ2-3,TRBV6-6,TGTGCCAGCAGTTTCCCGGGAGCGGGGTACACAGATACGCAGTATTTT,CASSFPGAGYTDTQYF
-,-,TRBJ2-7,TRBV7-9,TGTGCCAGCAGCCAGACAGGCTACGAGCAGTACTTC,CASSQTGYEQYF
-,-,TRBJ1-5,TRBV19,TGTGCCAGTAGTATGGGTCGGGGAAATAATCAGCCCCAGCATTTT,CASSMGRGNNQPQHF
-,-,TRBJ1-1,TRBV9,TGTGCCAGCAGCCTGGGACACGTGAACACTGAAGCTTTCTTT,CASSLGHVNTEAFF
TRBD1,-,TRBJ1-1,TRBV19,TGTGCCAGTATTTACTCAGGGACAGGGGAATTTGTAGCTTTCTTT,CASIYSGTGEFVAFF
TRBD1,-,TRBJ1-5,TRBV2,TGTGCCAGCACCCAGGACAGGGGACGGAATCAGCCCCAGAATTTT,CASTQDRGRNQPQNF
TRBD1,-,TRBJ2-2,TRBV2,TGTGCCAGCAGTGGGACAGGGGAGGGAGCGAACACCGGGGAGCTGTTTTTT,CASSGTGEGANTGELFF
-,-,TRBJ2-5,TRBV28,TGTGCCAGCAGTCCTCCCAGCGGGCTAGAGACCCAGTACTTC,CASSPPSGLETQYF
TRBD2,-,TRBJ2-6,TRBV2,TGTGCCAGCTGCCTAGCGGGAAGGGGCGCTGGGGCCAACGTCCTGACTTTC,CASCLAGRGAGANVLTF
TRBD2,once,TRBJ2-1,TRBV7-7,TGTGCCAGCAGCTTTGACCTGCCAGACTCAGCGGGAGTTGTATCGAATGAGCAGTTCTTC,CASSFDLPDSAGVVSNEQFF
-,-,TRBJ2-5,TRBV12-5,TGTGCTAGTGGGCCGACAGAAGAGACCCAGTACTTC,CASGPTEETQYF
TRBD1,-,TRBJ2-7,TRBV4-1,TGCGCCAGCAGCCAAGGAGGACTTGGGGGACAGACTGGCGAGCAGTACTTC,CASSQGGLGGQTGEQYF
-,-,TRBJ2-7,TRBV2,TGTGCCAGCAGTGGAGGCGAGCAGTACTTC,CASSGGEQYF
-,few,TRBJ2-7,TRBV21-1,TGTGCCAGCAGCCGAAACCCGGTGCGGGACTCCTCCTACGAGCAGTACTTC,CASSRNPVRDSSYEQYF
-,-,TRBJ1-1,TRBV25-1,TGTGCCAGCAGTGAATGGGAGGGAACGAACACTGAAGCTTTCTTT,CASSEWEGTNTEAFF
TRBD1,-,TRBJ2-7,TRBV4-1,TGCGCCAGCAGCCCGACAGGGGTGAGCTCCTACGAGCAGTACTTC,CASSPTGVSSYEQYF
TRBD1,-,TRBJ2-7,TRBV29-1,TGCAGCGTTGAAAGCATGGGACAGGGGGAAAACGAGCAGTACTTC,CSVESMGQGENEQYF
-,once,TRBJ2-7,TRBV10-3,TGTGCCATCTCCGGGACTTCGGACGAGCAGTACTTC,CAISGTSDEQYF
TRBD1,few,TRBJ1-1,TRBV5-1,TGCGCCAGCAGCGCGACAGGGGGCGGTGGCACTGAAGCTTTCTTT,CASSATGGGGTEAFF